The 22 T cell receptor beta chains below were found in one sample sequenced in a study of radiation and T cells in renal cell carcinoma. Profiled with immunoSEQ multiplex PCR; TCRdb holds only in-frame clones, not every one. Here the sample spans about 130,000 clones, 81% being singletons. Sample time point: blood 2 weeks post-SBRT. Treatment defined: 15 Gy SBRT to primary tumor, nephrectomy 4 weeks later. Sequencing was performed on blood, taken from a patient whose treatment included radiotherapy and nephrectomy. All receptors derive from a woman between 55 and 75 years old with renal cell carcinoma.

The V call is TRBV9, the J call TRBJ2-3; possible D gene TRBD1, 6 bases. Germline V CDR1 and CDR2: SGDLS, YYNGEE. The CDR3 spans 15 residues. The ends were cut back, 0 bases at V and 5 bases at J, with 13 bases in the middle. The CDR3: CASSVDTGFIDTQYF. The CDR3 region has the DNA TGTGCCAGCAGCGTAGATACAGGGTTCATAGATACGCAGTATTTT. The complete variable domain, with remaining parts taken from reference TRBV9 and TRBJ2-3, reads DSGVTQTPKHLITATGQRVTLRCSPRSGDLSVYWYQQSLDQGLQFLIQYYNGEERAKGNILERFSAQQFPDLHSELNLSSLELGDSALYFCASSVDTGFIDTQYFGPGTRLTVL.

This clone was detected only once. This chain links TRBV2 with TRBJ2-1; 9 bases align to TRBD1. The CDR3 extends over 15 amino acids. Unmatched junction bases numbered 5, after V lost 6 bases and J lost 2 bases. Germline CDR1 is SNHLY and CDR2 is FYNNEI. The DNA of the CDR3 is TGTGCCAGCAGGACCGGGACAGGGCCCTACAATGAGCAGTTCTTC. Translated: CASRTGTGPYNEQFF.

The chain has TRBV5-4 and TRBJ2-5; D unresolved. V was trimmed by 0 bases and J by 0 bases, leaving 6 bases between them. The CDR3 consists of 14 residues. Looked up from germline, CDR1 is SGHNT and CDR2 is YYREEE (reference sequence). The CDR3 sequence: CASSLETNQETQYF. CDR3 DNA sequence: TGTGCCAGCAGCTTGGAAACGAACCAAGAGACCCAGTACTTC.

This rearrangement joins TRBV27 to TRBJ2-1; 13 bases are shared with TRBD2. Germline lookup yields CDR1 MNHEY and CDR2 SMNVEV (reference sequence). This CDR3 spans 15 amino acids. Trimming at V came to 2 bases and at J to 5 bases, leaving 0 bases not matched to a gene. CDR3 DNA: TGTGCCAGCAGTTTAGGGACTAGCGGGGACAATGAGCAGTTCTTC. Its translation is CASSLGTSGDNEQFF.

This clone was seen only a few times. The chain recombines TRBV2 with TRBJ1-6; TRBD1 aligns across 7 bases. V lost 6 bases, J lost 0 bases, and 5 bases stayed unmatched. CDR1 is SNHLY and CDR2 is FYNNEI in the germline V gene. The length of the CDR3 is 16 residues. CDR3 region: CASRGQLSSYNSPLHF. The DNA of the CDR3 is TGTGCCAGCAGGGGACAGTTGAGCTCCTATAATTCACCCCTCCACTTT.

As to this clone: A junction end diverges from the germline sequence, so it may reflect a read error. In the same sample, other DNA sequences code for this CDR3. The rearrangement joins TRBV7-9 to TRBJ1-1; D gene unclear. The CDR3 is 17 residues long. Germline V gene sequence: CDR1 SEHNR, CDR2 FQNEAQ (reference sequence). DNA for the CDR3: TGTGCCAGTAGCTCCGGCTGGGTGGCGGGTTCCACCACTGAAGCTTTCTTT. The encoded protein is CASSSGWVAGSTTEAFF.

V and J are TRBV5-1 and TRBJ1-5; D gene ambiguous. This CDR3 is built from 14 residues. CDR1 SGHRS and CDR2 YFSETQ come from the germline V gene. Trimming removed 0 bases at V and 3 bases at J, with 7 bases between. The CDR3, as DNA: TGCGCCAGCAGCTTGGACGGGTCCAATCAGCCCCAGCATTTT. Translating it yields CASSLDGSNQPQHF.

V usage is TRBV5-1 and J usage is TRBJ2-7; no reliable D call. The V end lost 5 bases, the J end lost 5 bases, and 11 bases lay between the germline ends. This CDR3 has 12 amino acids. In germline, CDR1 is SGHRS, CDR2 YFSETQ. The CDR3 DNA follows: TGCGCCAGCAGTATCTCAGCCGACGAGCAGTACTTC. Amino acid sequence: CASSISADEQYF.

V gene TRBV5-1 combines with J gene TRBJ2-7; D gene unclear. The length of the CDR3 is 13 residues. Germline lookup yields CDR1 SGHRS and CDR2 YFSETQ. Trimming pared 0 bases from V and 0 bases from J, leaving 4 bases between. The CDR3 region is CASSLGISYEQYF. The CDR3 nucleotides are TGCGCCAGCAGCTTGGGCATCTCCTACGAGCAGTACTTC.

This clone came up once. The J gene is TRBJ2-4, the V gene TRBV15; TRBD2 matches at 7 bases. J gave up 9 bases and V 0 bases, and 14 bases lay outside the gene matches. Germline lookup yields CDR1 LNHNV and CDR2 YYDKDF (reference sequence). This CDR3 has 17 amino acids. The CDR3 nucleotides are TGTGCCACCAGCAGAGATCTCGGCGGGGGAGGTGGTAGCATTCAGTACTTC. Amino acids: CATSRDLGGGGGSIQYF.

The chain couples TRBV2 to TRBJ2-1; perhaps TRBD1 as D (6 bases). The CDR3 runs to 15 residues. Germline CDR1 reads SNHLY; CDR2 reads FYNNEI. V shed 10 bases and J shed 13 bases, with 29 bases lying between them. The CDR3 reads CATRPAPSLYREQFF. In nucleotides, the CDR3 is TGTGCCACTAGACCAGCCCCCTCCCTTTACAGGGAACAGTTCTTC.

The gene calls are TRBV6-5 and TRBJ1-4; D gene uncertain. The CDR3 contains 14 residues. In germline, CDR1 is MNHEY, CDR2 SVGAGI. The V end lost 11 bases, the J end lost 5 bases, and 18 bases lay between the germline ends. In nucleotides, the CDR3 is TGTGCCGCTAAACGGGCGGCTCGGAATGAAAAACTGTTTTTT. Its protein product is CAAKRAARNEKLFF.

This clone appeared a single time. This chain connects TRBV9 to TRBJ2-1; TRBD1 or TRBD2 may be the D gene (5 bases each). The CDR3 sequence is 15 residues long. Germline loops: CDR1 SGDLS, CDR2 YYNGEE. V lost 0 bases to trimming and J lost 6 bases, with 13 bases between them. The CDR3 loop is CASSVGGTPANEQFF. CDR3 DNA sequence: TGTGCCAGCAGCGTAGGTGGGACCCCGGCCAATGAGCAGTTCTTC.

The V gene is TRBV27, the J gene TRBJ2-6; 7 nucleotides agree with TRBD1. CDR1 is MNHEY, CDR2 SMNVEV, per germline (reference sequence). The CDR3 is 15 amino acids. V was pared by 5 bases and J by 5 bases, with 6 bases of the junction left unmatched. CDR3 nucleotides: TGTGCCAGCAGTCCTGAGGGGGCCTGGGCCAACGTCCTGACTTTC. This encodes CASSPEGAWANVLTF.

The CDR3, as DNA: TGTGCCAGCAGCTGGGTGGGACGGAGCACAGATACGCAGTATTTT. Translating it yields CASSWVGRSTDTQYF. The J gene is TRBJ2-3, the V gene TRBV5-4; D tentatively reads TRBD1 or TRBD2 (5 bases each). The V gene lost 3 bases and the J gene lost 0 bases, with 11 bases spanning the gap. The CDR3 covers 15 residues. CDR1 SGHNT and CDR2 YYREEE come from the germline V gene (reference sequence).

The chain is built from TRBV28 and TRBJ2-5; D uncertain. V was pared by 3 bases and J by 5 bases, with 10 bases between. CDR3 length: 13 amino acids. Germline loops: CDR1 MDHEN, CDR2 SYDVKM. The CDR3 protein is CASSLGNFETQYF. The DNA of the CDR3 is TGTGCCAGCAGTTTGGGCAATTTTGAGACCCAGTACTTC.

This clone was observed at least ten times. The identical CDR3 is also encoded by other nucleotide sequences in the sample. The rearrangement uses TRBV27 and TRBJ1-5; the D gene is possibly TRBD1 (5 bases). This CDR3 spans 14 amino acids. The germline gives CDR1 MNHEY, CDR2 SMNVEV (reference sequence). V lost 8 bases and J 1 base, leaving 12 bases between the germline ends. The DNA of the CDR3 is TGTGCCAGCCGACCGGGGACCAGCAATCAGCCCCAGCATTTT. It is translated as CASRPGTSNQPQHF.

The chain's CDR3 is CASSEASRLGGYTF. The CDR3, as DNA: TGTGCCAGCAGTGAAGCGAGCAGGCTCGGGGGCTACACCTTC. V usage is TRBV6-1 and J usage is TRBJ1-2; D not certain. The CDR3 length is 14 residues. Germline CDR1 and CDR2: MNHNS and SASEGT. The ends were cut back, 0 bases at V and 8 bases at J, with 13 bases in the middle.

For this clone: Mismatch with germline at one junction end may stem from a read error. This chain connects TRBV28 to TRBJ2-3; TRBD1 aligns across 7 bases. The CDR3 has 14 residues. Germline assignment: CDR1 MDHEN and CDR2 SYDVKM. The DNA of the CDR3 is TGTGCCAGCAGTCCCATCACAGGGACAGATACGCAGTACTTT. It encodes CASSPITGTDTQYF.

The chain couples TRBV5-6 to TRBJ1-2; the D is unclear. The CDR3 is 16 residues long. Germline CDR1 reads SGHDT; CDR2 reads YYEEEE. V was shortened by 0 bases and J by 4 bases, with 16 bases between the two germline ends. CDR3 loop: CASSLVFGGIAYGYTF. In nucleotides, the CDR3 is TGTGCCAGCAGCTTGGTCTTCGGAGGGATAGCCTATGGCTACACCTTC.

The chain has TRBV6-5 and TRBJ1-2; D remains unclear. Trimming pared 2 bases from V and 8 bases from J, leaving 6 bases between. The CDR3 sequence is 11 residues long. CDR1 and CDR2 from the germline V gene are MNHEY and SVGAGI. CDR3 sequence: CASSYLGGYTF. As DNA, the CDR3 is TGTGCCAGCAGTTACCTAGGAGGCTACACCTTC.

This clone was seen only once. This chain uses TRBV19 with TRBJ2-2; 9 nucleotides agree with TRBD1. The V segment lost 4 bases and the J segment 0 bases; nucleotides outside the gene matches: 9. Germline V gene lookup returns CDR1 LNHDA and CDR2 SQIVND (reference sequence). The CDR3 contains 18 residues. Here the CDR3 reads CASSKFGQGRSNTGELFF. In DNA form, the CDR3 reads TGTGCCAGTAGTAAATTTGGACAGGGGCGCTCGAACACCGGGGAGCTGTTTTTT.